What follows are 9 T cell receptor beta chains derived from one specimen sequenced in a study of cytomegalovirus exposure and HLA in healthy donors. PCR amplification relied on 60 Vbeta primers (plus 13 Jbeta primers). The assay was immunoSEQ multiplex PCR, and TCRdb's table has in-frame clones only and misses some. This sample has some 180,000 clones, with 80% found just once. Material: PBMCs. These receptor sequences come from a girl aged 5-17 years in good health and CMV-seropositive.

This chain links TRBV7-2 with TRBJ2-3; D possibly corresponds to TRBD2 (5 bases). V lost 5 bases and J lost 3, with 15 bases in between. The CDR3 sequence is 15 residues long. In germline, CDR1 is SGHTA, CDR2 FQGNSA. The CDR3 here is CASSPRRLATDTQYF. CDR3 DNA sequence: TGTGCCAGCAGCCCTAGGAGGCTAGCAACAGATACGCAGTATTTT.

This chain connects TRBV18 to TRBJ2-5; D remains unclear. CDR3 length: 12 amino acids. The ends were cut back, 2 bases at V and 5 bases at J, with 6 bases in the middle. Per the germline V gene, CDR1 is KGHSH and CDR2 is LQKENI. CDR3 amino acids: CASSPGAETQYF. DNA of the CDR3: TGTGCCAGCTCACCAGGTGCGGAGACCCAGTACTTC.

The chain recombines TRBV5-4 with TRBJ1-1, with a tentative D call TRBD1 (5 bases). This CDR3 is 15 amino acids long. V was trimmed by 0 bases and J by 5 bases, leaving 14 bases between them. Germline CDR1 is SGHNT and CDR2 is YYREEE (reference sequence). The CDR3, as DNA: TGTGCCAGCAGCTTGGGTGGAGGGACCTGGACTGAAGCTTTCTTT. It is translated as CASSLGGGTWTEAFF. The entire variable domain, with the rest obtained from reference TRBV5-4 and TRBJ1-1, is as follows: ETGVTQSPTHLIKTRGQQVTLRCSSQSGHNTVSWYQQALGQGPQFIFQYYREEENGRGNFPPRFSGLQFPNYSSELNVNALELDDSALYLCASSLGGGTWTEAFFGQGTRLTVV.

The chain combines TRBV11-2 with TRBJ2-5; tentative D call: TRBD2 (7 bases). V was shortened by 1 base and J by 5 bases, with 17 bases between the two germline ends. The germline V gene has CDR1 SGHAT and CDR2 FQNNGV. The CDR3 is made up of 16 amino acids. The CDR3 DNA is TGTGCCAGCAGCTTAGGTCGCGCGGGGGCGGGGGAGACCCAGTACTTC. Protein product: CASSLGRAGAGETQYF.

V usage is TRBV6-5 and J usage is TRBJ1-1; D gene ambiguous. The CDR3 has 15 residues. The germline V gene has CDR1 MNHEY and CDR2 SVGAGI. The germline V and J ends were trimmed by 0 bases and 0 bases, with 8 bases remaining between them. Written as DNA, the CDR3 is TGTGCCAGCAGTTACTCTTGGGAGGTGAACACTGAAGCTTTCTTT. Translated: CASSYSWEVNTEAFF.

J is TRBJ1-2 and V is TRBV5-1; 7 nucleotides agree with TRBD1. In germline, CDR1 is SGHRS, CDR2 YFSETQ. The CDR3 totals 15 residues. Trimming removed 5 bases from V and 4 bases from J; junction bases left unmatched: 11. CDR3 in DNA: TGCGCCAGCAGTCCCGGGACAGAGATTCGCTATGGCTACACCTTC. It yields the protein CASSPGTEIRYGYTF.

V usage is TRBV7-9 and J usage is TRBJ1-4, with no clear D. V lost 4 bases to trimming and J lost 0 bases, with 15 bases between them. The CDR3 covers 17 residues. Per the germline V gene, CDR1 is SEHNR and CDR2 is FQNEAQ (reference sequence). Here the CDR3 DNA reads TGTGCCAGCAGCTCGCTTATGGCAGAATCAACTAATGAAAAACTGTTTTTT. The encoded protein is CASSSLMAESTNEKLFF.

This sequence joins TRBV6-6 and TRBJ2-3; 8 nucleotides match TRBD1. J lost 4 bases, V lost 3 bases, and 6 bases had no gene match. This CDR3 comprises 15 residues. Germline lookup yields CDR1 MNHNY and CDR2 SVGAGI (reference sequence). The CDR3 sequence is CASSYTTGASDTQYF. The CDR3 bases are TGTGCCAGCAGTTATACGACAGGGGCGTCAGATACGCAGTATTTT.

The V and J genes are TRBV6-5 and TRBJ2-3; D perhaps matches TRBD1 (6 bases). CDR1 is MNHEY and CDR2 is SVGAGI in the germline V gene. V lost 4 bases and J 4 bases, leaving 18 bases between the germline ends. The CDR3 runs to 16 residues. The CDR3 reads CASSSDLQGFADTQYF. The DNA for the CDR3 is TGTGCCAGCAGTTCTGATCTACAGGGATTTGCAGATACGCAGTATTTT.